The subject of this entry is one T cell receptor (beta chain). Its antigen is not identified. These data are taken from a study of T-cell reconstitution after alpha-beta-depleted transplantation in children. Overall study results and limits: T-cell numbers and diversity one year post-transplant derived largely from freshly generated T cells.

V lost 6 bases, J lost 5 bases, and 4 bases stayed unmatched. CDR1 and CDR2 from the germline V gene are SQVTM and ANQGSEA. This CDR3 is 12 amino acids long. Unique molecular identifiers were incorporated into the prepared TCRbeta library. TCRdb recomputed calls from the PCR reads with MiXCR, one row per CDR3 protein. The sample lists about 980,000 distinct CDR3 sequences; around 30% were seen once. The chain links TRBV29-1 to TRBJ2-5; 9 bases map to TRBD1. The sample consisted of PBMCs, mostly from graft donor cells, taken 360 days after TCRalphabeta/CD19-depleted stem cell transplant. This sequence was found in a boy less than two years old who had a stem cell transplant for SCID, so the T cells may come from the graft donor. Here the CDR3 reads CSVDRGMETQYF. In DNA form, the CDR3 reads TGCAGCGTAGACAGGGGGATGGAGACCCAGTACTTC.